This T cell receptor beta chain was obtained from a study of blood T cell repertoires in COVID-19. On the study more broadly: The samples span acute and convalescent COVID-19 from the United States, Italy and Spain. Nucleic acid was either cDNA or gDNA, and it came from T cells, B-cell-depleted T cells, or PBMCs.

As handled by the study authors: How many nucleated cells were present was estimated from reference gene primer amplification. Repertoires were generated with immunoSEQ multiplex PCR, while TCRdb's copy carries only in-frame clones and drops some. The V and J calls and clone size come from that table; D and trimming were worked out from the DNA. The profile shows about 180,000 clones, 85% to 90% of them singletons. V lost 3 bases and J 4 bases, leaving 10 bases between the germline ends. The CDR3 totals 14 residues. CDR1 and CDR2 from the germline V gene are WSHSY and SAAADI. The chain recombines TRBV10-2 with TRBJ1-3; D is uncertain. The sequence was collected from a man between 70 and 80 years old with active or convalescent COVID-19. Source material: peripheral blood. This chain's CDR3 is CASSETGRGNTIYF. CDR3 bases: TGCGCCAGCAGTGAAACGGGGAGAGGAAACACCATATATTTT.